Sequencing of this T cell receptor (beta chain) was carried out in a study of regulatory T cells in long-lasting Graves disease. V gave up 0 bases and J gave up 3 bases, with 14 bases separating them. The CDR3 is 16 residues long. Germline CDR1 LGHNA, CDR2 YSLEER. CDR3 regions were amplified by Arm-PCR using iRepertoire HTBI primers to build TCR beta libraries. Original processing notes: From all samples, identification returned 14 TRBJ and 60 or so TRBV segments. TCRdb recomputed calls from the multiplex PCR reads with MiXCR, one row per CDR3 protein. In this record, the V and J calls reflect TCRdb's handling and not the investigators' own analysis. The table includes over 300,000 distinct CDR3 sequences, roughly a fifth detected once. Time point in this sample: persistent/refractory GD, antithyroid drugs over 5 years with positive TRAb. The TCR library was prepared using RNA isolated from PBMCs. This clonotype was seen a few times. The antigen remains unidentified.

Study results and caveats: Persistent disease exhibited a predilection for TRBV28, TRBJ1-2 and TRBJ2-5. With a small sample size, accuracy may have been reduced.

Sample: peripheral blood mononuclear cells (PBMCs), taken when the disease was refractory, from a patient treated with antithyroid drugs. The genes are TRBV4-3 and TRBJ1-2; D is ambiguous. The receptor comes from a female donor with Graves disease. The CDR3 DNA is TGCGCCAGCAGCCAAGAACATCCCCCGGGGTACTATGGCTACACCTTC. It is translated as CASSQEHPPGYYGYTF.